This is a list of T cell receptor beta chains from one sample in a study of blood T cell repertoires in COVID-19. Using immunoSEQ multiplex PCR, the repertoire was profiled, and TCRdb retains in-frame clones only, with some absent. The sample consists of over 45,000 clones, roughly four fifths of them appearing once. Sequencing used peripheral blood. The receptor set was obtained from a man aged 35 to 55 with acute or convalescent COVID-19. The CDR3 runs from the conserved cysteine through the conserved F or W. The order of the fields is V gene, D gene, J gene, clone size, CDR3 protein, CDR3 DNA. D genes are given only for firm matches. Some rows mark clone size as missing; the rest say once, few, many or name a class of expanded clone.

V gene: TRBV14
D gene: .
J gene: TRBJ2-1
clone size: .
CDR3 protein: CASSPQTAYNEQFF
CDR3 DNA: TGTGCCAGCAGTCCTCAAACAGCCTACAATGAGCAGTTCTTC

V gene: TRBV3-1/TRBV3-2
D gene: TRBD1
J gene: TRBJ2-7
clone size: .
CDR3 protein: CASSQAQGPSYEQYF
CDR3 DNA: TGTGCCAGCAGCCAAGCACAGGGGCCCTCCTACGAGCAGTACTTC

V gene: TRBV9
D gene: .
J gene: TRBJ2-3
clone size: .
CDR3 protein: CASSVGGGPSTDTQYF
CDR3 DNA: TGTGCCAGCAGCGTAGGCGGAGGCCCTAGCACAGATACGCAGTATTTT

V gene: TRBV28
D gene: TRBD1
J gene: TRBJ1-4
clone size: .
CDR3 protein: CASRDRGFEKLFF
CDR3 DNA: TGTGCCAGCCGGGACAGGGGGTTCGAAAAACTGTTTTTT

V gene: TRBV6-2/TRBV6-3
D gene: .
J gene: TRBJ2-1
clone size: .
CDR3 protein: CASSPRPGISYNEQFF
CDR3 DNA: TGTGCCAGCAGCCCTAGACCGGGGATCTCCTACAATGAGCAGTTCTTC

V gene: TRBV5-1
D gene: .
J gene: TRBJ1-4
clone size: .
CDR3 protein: CASSTSPGFGEKLFF
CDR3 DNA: TGCGCCAGCAGCACCTCGCCCGGGTTTGGGGAAAAACTGTTTTTT

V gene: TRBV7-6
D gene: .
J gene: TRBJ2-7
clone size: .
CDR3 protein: CASSLAPRGATYEQYF
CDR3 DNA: TGTGCCAGCAGCTTAGCCCCCCGAGGAGCGACCTACGAGCAGTACTTC

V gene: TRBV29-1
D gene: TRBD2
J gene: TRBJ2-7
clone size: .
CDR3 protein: CSTGGRLGYEQYF
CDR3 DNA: TGCTCAACGGGGGGGCGCTTAGGATACGAGCAGTACTTC

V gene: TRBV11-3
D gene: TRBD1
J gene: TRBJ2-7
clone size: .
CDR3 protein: CASSLEGTGEQYF
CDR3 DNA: TGTGCCAGCAGCTTAGAAGGGACAGGCGAGCAGTACTTC

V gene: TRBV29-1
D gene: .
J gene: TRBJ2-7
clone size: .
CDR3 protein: CSVEGQSTYEQYF
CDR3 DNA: TGCAGCGTTGAAGGACAGTCTACCTACGAGCAGTACTTC

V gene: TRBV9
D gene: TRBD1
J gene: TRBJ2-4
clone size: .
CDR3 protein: CASSVADRDPLWF
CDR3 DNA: TGTGCCAGCAGCGTAGCGGACAGGGATCCCCTGTGGTTC

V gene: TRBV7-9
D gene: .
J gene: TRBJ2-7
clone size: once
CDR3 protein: CASSSDRGNPSEQYF
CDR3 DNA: TGTGCCAGCAGCTCTGATCGGGGAAACCCGTCCGAGCAGTACTTC

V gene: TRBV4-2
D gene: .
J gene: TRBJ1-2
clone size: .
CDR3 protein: CASSQDSGADGYTF
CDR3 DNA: TGTGCCAGCAGCCAAGATTCAGGGGCCGATGGCTACACCTTC

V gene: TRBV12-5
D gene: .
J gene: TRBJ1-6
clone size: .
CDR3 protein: CASGPTGNSPLHF
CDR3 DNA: TGTGCTAGTGGTCCGACGGGGAATTCACCCCTCCACTTT

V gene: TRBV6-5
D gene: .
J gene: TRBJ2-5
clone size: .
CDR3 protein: CASSYSRRQETQYF
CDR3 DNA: TGTGCCAGCAGTTACTCTCGCAGACAAGAGACCCAGTACTTC

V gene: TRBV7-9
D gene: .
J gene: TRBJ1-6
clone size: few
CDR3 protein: CASRPSDRLNSPLHF
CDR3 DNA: TGTGCCAGCAGACCCTCCGACAGGTTGAATTCACCCCTCCACTTT

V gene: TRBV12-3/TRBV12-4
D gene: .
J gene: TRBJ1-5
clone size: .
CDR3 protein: CASSKGNQPQHF
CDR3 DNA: TGTGCCAGCAGTAAGGGGAATCAGCCCCAGCATTTT

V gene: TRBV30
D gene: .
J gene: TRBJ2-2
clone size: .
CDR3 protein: CAWSIQGELFF
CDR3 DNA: TGTGCCTGGAGCATACAAGGGGAGCTGTTTTTT

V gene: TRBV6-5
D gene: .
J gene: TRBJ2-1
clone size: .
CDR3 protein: CAIRTLTNEQFF
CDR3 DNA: TGTGCCATACGGACTTTAACCAATGAGCAGTTCTTC

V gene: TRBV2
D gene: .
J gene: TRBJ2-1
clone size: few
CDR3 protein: CASSFFYNEQFF
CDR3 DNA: TGTGCCAGCAGTTTCTTCTACAATGAGCAGTTCTTC

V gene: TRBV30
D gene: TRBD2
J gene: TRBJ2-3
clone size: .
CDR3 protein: CAYSSGGLSTTQYF
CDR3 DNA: TGTGCCTATTCTAGCGGGGGGCTCTCTACCACGCAGTATTTT

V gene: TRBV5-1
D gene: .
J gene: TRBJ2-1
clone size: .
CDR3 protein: CASSLGGLYNEQFF
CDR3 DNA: TGCGCCAGCAGCTTGGGGGGGCTTTACAATGAGCAGTTCTTC

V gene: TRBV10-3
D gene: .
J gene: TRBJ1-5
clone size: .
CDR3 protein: CAISEGPGENQPQHF
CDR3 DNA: TGTGCCATCAGTGAGGGTCCAGGGGAAAATCAGCCCCAGCATTTT

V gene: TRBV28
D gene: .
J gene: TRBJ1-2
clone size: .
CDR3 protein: CASSFGGRKGLPNYGYTF
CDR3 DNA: TGTGCCAGCAGTTTTGGGGGGAGAAAGGGCTTGCCTAACTATGGCTACACCTTC

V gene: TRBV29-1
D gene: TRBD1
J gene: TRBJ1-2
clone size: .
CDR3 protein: CSVVTPGQGSNYGYTF
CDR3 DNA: TGCAGCGTTGTTACCCCGGGACAGGGAAGTAACTATGGCTACACCTTC

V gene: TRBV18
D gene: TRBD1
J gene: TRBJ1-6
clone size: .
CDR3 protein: CASSPDREVSPLHF
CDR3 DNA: TGTGCCAGCTCACCAGACAGGGAGGTCTCACCCCTCCACTTT

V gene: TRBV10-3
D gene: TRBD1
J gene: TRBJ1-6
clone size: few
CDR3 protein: CAIGGTGRNSPLHF
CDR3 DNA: TGTGCCATCGGAGGGACAGGCCGCAATTCACCCCTCCACTTT

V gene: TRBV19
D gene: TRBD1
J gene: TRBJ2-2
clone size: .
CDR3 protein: CASSYRGRTGELFF
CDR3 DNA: TGTGCCAGTAGTTACAGGGGTCGGACCGGGGAGCTGTTTTTT

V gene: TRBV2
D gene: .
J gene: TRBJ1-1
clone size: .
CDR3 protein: CASRGGGEAFF
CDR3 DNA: TGTGCCAGCAGGGGGGGAGGTGAAGCTTTCTTT

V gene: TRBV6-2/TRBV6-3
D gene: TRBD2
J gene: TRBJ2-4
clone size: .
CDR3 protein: CASSGGTDIQYF
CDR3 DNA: TGTGCCAGCAGCGGGGGGACGGACATTCAGTACTTC

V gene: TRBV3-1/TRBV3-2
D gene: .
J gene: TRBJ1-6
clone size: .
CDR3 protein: CASSQGDSPLHF
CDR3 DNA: TGTGCCAGCAGCCAAGGCGATTCACCCCTCCACTTT

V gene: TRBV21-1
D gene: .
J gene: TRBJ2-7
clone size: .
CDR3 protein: CASSKAYRSFPGQGHEQYF
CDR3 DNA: TGTGCCAGCAGCAAAGCTTATAGGTCTTTCCCGGGACAGGGTCACGAGCAGTACTTC

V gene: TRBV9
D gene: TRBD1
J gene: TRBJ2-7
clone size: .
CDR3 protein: CASSVGTGGPYEQYF
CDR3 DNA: TGTGCCAGCAGCGTTGGGACAGGGGGACCCTACGAGCAGTACTTC

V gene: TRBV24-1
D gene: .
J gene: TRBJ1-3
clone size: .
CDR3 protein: CATSEGRRSSGNTIYF
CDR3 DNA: TGTGCCACCAGTGAAGGACGGAGGAGCTCTGGAAACACCATATATTTT

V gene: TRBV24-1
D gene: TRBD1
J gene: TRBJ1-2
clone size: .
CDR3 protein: CATSDPARGGSTGNGYTF
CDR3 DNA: TGTGCCACCAGTGATCCGGCCAGAGGGGGCTCAACTGGGAATGGCTACACCTTC

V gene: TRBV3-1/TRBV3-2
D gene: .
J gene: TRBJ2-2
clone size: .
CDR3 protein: CASSQDHGRRGGELFF
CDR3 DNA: TGTGCCAGCAGCCAAGATCATGGTAGGCGCGGCGGGGAGCTGTTTTTT

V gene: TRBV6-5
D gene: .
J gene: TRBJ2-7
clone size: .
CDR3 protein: CASSFEGVPSYEQYF
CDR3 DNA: TGTGCCAGCAGTTTTGAAGGGGTTCCCTCCTACGAGCAGTACTTC